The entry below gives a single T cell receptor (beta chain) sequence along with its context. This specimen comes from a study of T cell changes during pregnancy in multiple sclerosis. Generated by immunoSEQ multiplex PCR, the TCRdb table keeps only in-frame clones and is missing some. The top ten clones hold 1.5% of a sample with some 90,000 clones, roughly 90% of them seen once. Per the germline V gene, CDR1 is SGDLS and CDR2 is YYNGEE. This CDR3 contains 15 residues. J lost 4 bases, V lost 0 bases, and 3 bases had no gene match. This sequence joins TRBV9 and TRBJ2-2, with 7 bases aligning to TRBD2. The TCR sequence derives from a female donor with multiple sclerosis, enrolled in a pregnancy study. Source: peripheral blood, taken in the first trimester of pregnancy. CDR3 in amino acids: CASSVGGRVTGELFF. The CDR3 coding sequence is TGTGCCAGCAGCGTAGGGGGGAGGGTCACCGGGGAGCTGTTTTTT.